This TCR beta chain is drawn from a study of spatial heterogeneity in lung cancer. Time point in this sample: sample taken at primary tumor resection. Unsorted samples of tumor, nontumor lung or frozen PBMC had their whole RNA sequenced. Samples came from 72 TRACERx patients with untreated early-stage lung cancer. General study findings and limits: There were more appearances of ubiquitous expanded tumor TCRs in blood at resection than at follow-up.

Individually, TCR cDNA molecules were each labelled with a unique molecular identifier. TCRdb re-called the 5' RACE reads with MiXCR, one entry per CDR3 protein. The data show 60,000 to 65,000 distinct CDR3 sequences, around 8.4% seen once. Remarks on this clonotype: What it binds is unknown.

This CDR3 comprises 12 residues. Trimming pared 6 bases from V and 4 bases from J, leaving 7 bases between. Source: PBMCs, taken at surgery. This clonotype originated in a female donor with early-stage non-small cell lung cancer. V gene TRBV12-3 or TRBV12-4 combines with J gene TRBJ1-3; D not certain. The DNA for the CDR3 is TGTGCCAGCAGGGCGGCAGGAAACACCATATATTTT. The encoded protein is CASRAAGNTIYF.